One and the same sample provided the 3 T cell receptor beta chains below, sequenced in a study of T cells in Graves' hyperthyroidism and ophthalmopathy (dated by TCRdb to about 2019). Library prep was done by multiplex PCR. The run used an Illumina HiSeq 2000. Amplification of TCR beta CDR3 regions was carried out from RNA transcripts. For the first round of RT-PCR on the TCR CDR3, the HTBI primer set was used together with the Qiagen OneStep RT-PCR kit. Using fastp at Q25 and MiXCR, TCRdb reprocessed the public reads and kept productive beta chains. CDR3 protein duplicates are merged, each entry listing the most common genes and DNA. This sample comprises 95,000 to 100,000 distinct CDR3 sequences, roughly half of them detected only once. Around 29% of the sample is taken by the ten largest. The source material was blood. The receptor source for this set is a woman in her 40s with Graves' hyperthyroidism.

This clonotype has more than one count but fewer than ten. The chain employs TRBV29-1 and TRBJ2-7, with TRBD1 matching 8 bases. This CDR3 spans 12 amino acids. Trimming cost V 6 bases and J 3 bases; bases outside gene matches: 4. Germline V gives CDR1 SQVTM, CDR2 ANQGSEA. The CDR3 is CSVGTGYYEQYF. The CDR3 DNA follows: TGCAGCGTGGGGACAGGATACTACGAGCAGTACTTC.

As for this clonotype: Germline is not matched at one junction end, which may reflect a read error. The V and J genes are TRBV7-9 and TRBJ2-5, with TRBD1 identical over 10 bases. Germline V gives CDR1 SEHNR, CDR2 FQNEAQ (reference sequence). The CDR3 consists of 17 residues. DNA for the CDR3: TGCGCCAGCAGCTCTCCGGGACAGGGGATCGAAGAAGAGACCCAGTACTTC. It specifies CASSSPGQGIEEETQYF.

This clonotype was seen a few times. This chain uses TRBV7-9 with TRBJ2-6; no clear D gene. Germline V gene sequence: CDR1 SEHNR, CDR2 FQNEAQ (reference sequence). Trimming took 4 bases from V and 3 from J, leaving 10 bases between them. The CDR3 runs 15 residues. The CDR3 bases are TGTGCCAGCAGCTACGCGATCGATGGGGCCAACGTCCTGACTTTC. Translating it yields CASSYAIDGANVLTF.